Sequencing of this T cell receptor (beta chain) was carried out in a study of blood T cell repertoires in COVID-19. The CDR3 has 19 residues. Method: immunoSEQ multiplex PCR; TCRdb's copy keeps in-frame clones and lacks some. The table records a few hundred thousand clones, under 90% of them present only once. This clonotype was obtained from an older woman who had recovered from COVID-19. V and J are TRBV21-1 and TRBJ2-4; the table's D call of TRBD2 was not tested on the DNA. TRBV21-1 is a listed pseudogene. Specimen: PBMCs or T cells enriched from blood (not recorded which). The CDR3 loop reads CASSKLGSGKPLAKNIQYF. Here the CDR3 DNA reads TGTGCCAGCAGCAAACTGGGTAGCGGGAAGCCTCTAGCCAAAAACATTCAGTACTTC.